The 26 T cell receptor beta chains below were found in one sample sequenced in a study of T cell responses to AZD1222 COVID-19 vaccine (dated by TCRdb to the early 2020s). The sample's time point label, decoded: baseline before first vaccination. The library came from the immunoSEQ multiplex PCR assay. Not all clones reach the TCRdb copy of this immuneACCESS table, which keeps in-frame sequences only. Checked studies attribute under half of the gap to unresolved V genes and leave the rest unexplained. This sample lists about 130,000 clones; around 90% were detected once. 1.5% to 1.7% of the sample lies in the top ten. Here the sequenced sample was peripheral blood, taken on day 0 of AZD1222 vaccination. The source of these receptors is an adult in good health.

This chain joins TRBV2 and TRBJ1-6; no clear D gene. CDR3 length: 18 amino acids. Germline lookup yields CDR1 SNHLY and CDR2 FYNNEI. V was cut by 5 bases and J by 0 bases, with 17 bases left in between. The CDR3 DNA follows: TGTGCCAGCAGTTTCACCCTCCACCCCGGCTCCTATAATTCACCCCTCCACTTT. As protein: CASSFTLHPGSYNSPLHF.

The chain couples TRBV10-3 to TRBJ2-1, with 7 positions matching TRBD2. Trimming at V came to 3 bases and at J to 4 bases, leaving 15 bases not matched to a gene. This CDR3 has 18 residues. The germline V gene has CDR1 ENHRY and CDR2 SYGVKD. The CDR3 spells CAISDPSGRGDPYNEQFF. CDR3 coding DNA: TGTGCCATCAGTGATCCATCCGGTCGGGGGGATCCATACAATGAGCAGTTCTTC.

This rearrangement joins TRBV24-1 to TRBJ1-1; D remains unclear. The germline V gene has CDR1 KGHDR and CDR2 SFDVKD. The CDR3 spans 12 residues. Trimming removed 4 bases at V and 4 bases at J, with 6 bases between. As DNA, the CDR3 is TGTGCCACCAGTGACAGGTCCACTGAAGCTTTCTTT. It is translated as CATSDRSTEAFF.

This rearrangement joins TRBV5-1 to TRBJ2-2, with TRBD2 identical over 9 bases. The CDR3 spans 15 residues. J gave up 1 base and V 4 bases, and 2 bases lay outside the gene matches. Germline lookup yields CDR1 SGHRS and CDR2 YFSETQ. The CDR3 DNA reads TGCGCCAGCAGCCGGACTAGCGTGAACACCGGGGAGCTGTTTTTT. Its protein product is CASSRTSVNTGELFF.

This clone was counted a single time. This chain joins TRBV18 and TRBJ1-1; D gene ambiguous. V lost 2 bases to trimming and J lost 5 bases, with 15 bases between them. The germline V gene encodes CDR1 KGHSH and CDR2 LQKENI. The CDR3 sequence is 15 residues long. The CDR3 is CASSPTTSGGTEAFF. The CDR3 DNA follows: TGTGCCAGCTCACCAACGACGTCGGGAGGGACTGAAGCTTTCTTT.

The CDR3 DNA follows: TGTGCCAGCAGTTGGACACGGGGAGGGCTGTTTTTT. Translated, it gives CASSWTRGGLFF. This sequence joins TRBV12-3 or TRBV12-4 and TRBJ1-4; D possibly corresponds to TRBD1 (5 bases). V was shortened by 4 bases and J by 14 bases, with 14 bases between the two germline ends. This CDR3 has 12 amino acids.

The chain has TRBV6-5 and TRBJ1-6; tentatively, D is TRBD1 (5 bases). This CDR3 region has 14 residues. Germline lookup yields CDR1 MNHEY and CDR2 SVGAGI. V was cut by 3 bases and J by 7 bases, with 10 bases left in between. CDR3 region: CASSYGGGNSPLHF. In nucleotides, the CDR3 is TGTGCCAGCAGTTATGGGGGAGGGAATTCACCCCTCCACTTT.

J is TRBJ2-1 and V is TRBV11-3; D is perhaps TRBD2 (6 bases). CDR3 length equals 16 residues. The germline V gene encodes CDR1 SGHNT and CDR2 YENEEA. The V end lost 4 bases, the J end lost 0 bases, and 13 bases lay between the germline ends. The chain's CDR3 is CASSSPPGLSYNEQFF. The CDR3 DNA reads TGTGCCAGCAGCTCGCCCCCGGGACTCTCCTACAATGAGCAGTTCTTC. The whole variable domain, filled in from reference TRBV11-3 and TRBJ2-1, reads EAGVVQSPRYKIIEKKQPVAFWCNPISGHNTLYWYLQNLGQGPELLIRYENEEAVDDSQLPKDRFSAERLKGVDSTLKIQPAELGDSAVYLCASSSPPGLSYNEQFFGPGTRLTVL.

The chain recombines TRBV24-1 with TRBJ2-7; D possibly corresponds to TRBD2 (5 bases). Germline V lookup: CDR1 KGHDR, CDR2 SFDVKD. V lost 3 bases, J lost 6 bases, and 14 bases lay in between. The CDR3 has 14 residues. The CDR3 region has the DNA TGTGCCACCAGTGATCAGCGGTTAGGAGCCGAGCAGTACTTC. Its protein product is CATSDQRLGAEQYF.

V gene TRBV21-1 combines with J gene TRBJ1-1; no DNA check was done on the table's D call, TRBD1. TRBV21-1 represents a pseudogene. CDR3 size: 18 residues. The DNA for the CDR3 is TGTGCCAGCACCAAACAAGCAGGAACAGGGGGGGTCGGCACTGAAGCTTTCTTT. This gives the protein CASTKQAGTGGVGTEAFF.

The rearrangement links TRBV11-2 to TRBJ2-6; D is undetermined. This CDR3 spans 13 amino acids. V lost 3 bases and J 11 bases, leaving 11 bases between the germline ends. The germline CDR1 and CDR2 sequences are SGHAT and FQNNGV. The CDR3 is CASSLAQIDVLTF. Here the CDR3 DNA reads TGTGCCAGCAGCTTGGCCCAGATTGACGTCCTGACTTTC.

V usage is TRBV11-2 and J usage is TRBJ2-3, with D perhaps TRBD1 (5 bases). Germline CDR1 SGHAT, CDR2 FQNNGV. Trimming removed 0 bases from V and 4 bases from J, with 5 bases in between. CDR3 length: 13 amino acids. The CDR3 region is CASSLEGPDTQYF. The CDR3 DNA follows: TGTGCCAGCAGCTTAGAGGGGCCAGATACGCAGTATTTT.

This chain links TRBV12-3 or TRBV12-4 with TRBJ1-2; D is undetermined. The CDR3 sequence is 13 residues long. V was trimmed by 5 bases and J by 2 bases, leaving 9 bases between them. CDR3 in DNA: TGTGCCAGCAGTATCACTGTGAACTATGGCTACACCTTC. Residues: CASSITVNYGYTF.

V usage is TRBV19 and J usage is TRBJ2-1; TRBD2 agrees at 10 bases. The CDR3 is 15 residues long. Germline values: CDR1 LNHDA, CDR2 SQIVND (reference sequence). The ends lost 4 bases at V and 6 bases at J; junction bases unmatched: 6. In DNA form, the CDR3 reads TGTGCCAGTAGTAGGCTAGCGGGAGCCATCAATGAGCAGTTCTTC. It is translated as CASSRLAGAINEQFF. The variable domain in full, with the rest retrieved from reference TRBV19 and TRBJ2-1, is DGGITQSPKYLFRKEGQNVTLSCEQNLNHDAMYWYRQDPGQGLRLIYYSQIVNDFQKGDIAEGYSVSREKKESFPLTVTSAQKNPTAFYLCASSRLAGAINEQFFGPGTRLTVL.

This chain joins TRBV11-1 and TRBJ2-7; TRBD2 is a possible D gene (5 bases). CDR1 and CDR2 from the germline V gene are SGHAT and FQDESV (reference sequence). V was shortened by 1 base and J by 6 bases, with 13 bases between the two germline ends. The CDR3 covers 14 residues. The CDR3 reads CASSLGGLVSEQYF. In nucleotides, the CDR3 is TGTGCCAGCAGCTTAGGAGGGTTGGTCAGCGAGCAGTACTTC. The full variable domain, in which reference TRBV11-1 and TRBJ2-7 provide the parts outside the CDR3, is EAEVAQSPRYKITEKSQAVAFWCDPISGHATLYWYRQILGQGPELLVQFQDESVVDDSQLPKDRFSAERLKGVDSTLKIQPAELGDSAMYLCASSLGGLVSEQYFGPGTRLTVT.

The rearrangement links TRBV19 to TRBJ2-2; D might be TRBD1 (5 bases). Trimming removed 3 bases at V and 4 bases at J, with 9 bases between. Germline assignment: CDR1 LNHDA and CDR2 SQIVND (reference sequence). This CDR3 is built from 14 residues. The CDR3 DNA is TGTGCCAGTAGTATTTCAAGGGGCACCGGGGAGCTGTTTTTT. It encodes CASSISRGTGELFF.

This chain connects TRBV5-6 to TRBJ1-5; possibly TRBD1 for D (5 bases). The CDR3 contains 19 residues. Germline values: CDR1 SGHDT, CDR2 YYEEEE. Between the trimmed V and J ends, which lost 6 bases and 6 bases, there was a span of 31 bases. The CDR3 region is CASNPVRQGPLTYGQPQHF. The CDR3 DNA follows: TGTGCCAGCAACCCAGTCCGGCAGGGCCCCTTGACGTATGGTCAGCCCCAGCATTTT.

The rearrangement joins TRBV25-1 to TRBJ1-3, with TRBD1 as a possible D gene (5 bases). This CDR3 spans 13 amino acids. The germline CDR1 and CDR2 sequences are MGHDK and SYGVNS. Trimming left V 7 bases short and J 1 base short, with 8 bases between. The CDR3 loop reads CASTWGSGNTIYF. The DNA of the CDR3 is TGTGCCAGCACGTGGGGGTCTGGAAACACCATATATTTT.

The chain uses TRBV5-1 and TRBJ2-1, with TRBD2 matching over 8 bases. V dropped 0 bases and J dropped 7; count of bases not matched to a gene: 9. The CDR3 spans 16 residues. From germline, CDR1 is SGHRS and CDR2 YFSETQ. CDR3 sequence: CASSLEAGDPGNEQFF. The CDR3, as DNA: TGCGCCAGCAGCTTGGAAGCGGGGGACCCTGGGAATGAGCAGTTCTTC.

The CDR3 protein is CASSLVTGRQETQYF. In DNA, the CDR3 is TGTGCCAGCAGCTTAGTTACAGGAAGGCAAGAGACCCAGTACTTC. J is TRBJ2-5 and V is TRBV7-8, with D maybe TRBD1 (5 bases). Trimming took 1 base from V and 2 from J, leaving 11 bases between them. Germline V gene data show CDR1 as SGHVS and CDR2 as FQNEAQ. The length of the CDR3 is 15 residues.

In this sample, this clone turned up once. The gene calls are TRBV7-9 and TRBJ1-1; no firm D call. The germline V gene has CDR1 SEHNR and CDR2 FQNEAQ (reference sequence). The length of the CDR3 is 16 residues. V lost 4 bases to trimming and J lost 0 bases, with 15 bases between them. CDR3 in amino acids: CASSCRNRTVNTEAFF. DNA for the CDR3: TGTGCCAGCAGCTGTAGAAACCGAACGGTGAACACTGAAGCTTTCTTT.

CDR3 region: CASSNGGRAGSYEQYF. The CDR3 DNA reads as TGTGCCAGTAGTAACGGGGGGAGAGCGGGTTCCTACGAGCAGTACTTC. The chain uses TRBV19 and TRBJ2-7; 7 nucleotides match TRBD2. V was pared by 4 bases and J by 1 base, with 10 bases of the junction left unmatched. There are 16 residues in the CDR3. Germline V lookup: CDR1 LNHDA, CDR2 SQIVND (reference sequence).

The chain combines TRBV7-9 with TRBJ2-1, with D possibly matching TRBD1 (5 bases). The CDR3 consists of 14 residues. V lost 6 bases, J lost 6 bases, and 15 bases lay in between. Germline values: CDR1 SEHNR, CDR2 FQNEAQ (reference sequence). The CDR3 is CASRQGSGSNEQFF. The CDR3 coding sequence is TGTGCCAGCAGGCAGGGTTCGGGTTCCAATGAGCAGTTCTTC.

The gene calls are TRBV10-3 and TRBJ1-1; 12 bases line up with TRBD1. CDR3 length equals 15 residues. Germline-derived CDR1 and CDR2 are ENHRY and SYGVKD. V dropped 4 bases and J dropped 13; count of bases not matched to a gene: 13. CDR3 loop: CAISASRGTGGGYFF. The CDR3 DNA follows: TGTGCCATCAGTGCAAGTCGGGGGACAGGGGGCGGTTATTTCTTT.

In regard to this clone: Other DNA sequences in this sample translate to the same CDR3. J is TRBJ1-2 and V is TRBV24-1; 8 bases match TRBD1. V dropped 4 bases and J dropped 1; count of bases not matched to a gene: 4. The CDR3 covers 15 residues. Germline values: CDR1 KGHDR, CDR2 SFDVKD. CDR3: CATSDPGQGNYGYTF. CDR3 nucleotide sequence: TGTGCCACCAGTGACCCCGGACAGGGTAACTATGGCTACACCTTC.

The chain uses TRBV5-1 and TRBJ1-6, with 8 bases fitting TRBD1. The germline V gene encodes CDR1 SGHRS and CDR2 YFSETQ. This CDR3 is built from 16 residues. Unmatched junction bases numbered 6, after V lost 0 bases and J lost 7 bases. This CDR3 reads CASSLGGTGANSPLHF. CDR3 coding DNA: TGCGCCAGCAGCTTGGGGGGGACAGGAGCGAATTCACCCCTCCACTTT.